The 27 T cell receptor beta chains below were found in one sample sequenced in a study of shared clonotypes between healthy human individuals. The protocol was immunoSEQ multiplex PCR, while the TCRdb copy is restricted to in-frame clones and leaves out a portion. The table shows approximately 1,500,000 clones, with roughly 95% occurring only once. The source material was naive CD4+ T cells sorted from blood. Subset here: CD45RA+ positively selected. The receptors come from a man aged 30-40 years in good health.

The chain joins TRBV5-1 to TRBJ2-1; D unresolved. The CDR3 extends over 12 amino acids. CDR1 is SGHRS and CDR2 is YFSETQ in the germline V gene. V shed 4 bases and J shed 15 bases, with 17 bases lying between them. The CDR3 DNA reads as TGCGCCAGCAGCGGGCCTGAAACGCAGGTGTTCTTC. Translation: CASSGPETQVFF.

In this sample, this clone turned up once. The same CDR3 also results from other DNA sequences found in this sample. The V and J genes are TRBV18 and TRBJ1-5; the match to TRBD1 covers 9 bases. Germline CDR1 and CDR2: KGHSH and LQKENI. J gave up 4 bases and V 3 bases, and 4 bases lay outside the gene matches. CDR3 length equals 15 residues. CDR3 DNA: TGTGCCAGCTCACCGACCGGGACAGGGAATCAGCCCCAGCATTTT. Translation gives CASSPTGTGNQPQHF.

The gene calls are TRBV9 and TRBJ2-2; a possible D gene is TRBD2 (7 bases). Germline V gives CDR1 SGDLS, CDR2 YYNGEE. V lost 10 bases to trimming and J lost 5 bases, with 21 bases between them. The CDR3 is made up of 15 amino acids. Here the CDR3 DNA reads TGTGCCTCCAGGGGAGCGGGAATCGAGACCGGGGAGCTGTTTTTT. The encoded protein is CASRGAGIETGELFF.

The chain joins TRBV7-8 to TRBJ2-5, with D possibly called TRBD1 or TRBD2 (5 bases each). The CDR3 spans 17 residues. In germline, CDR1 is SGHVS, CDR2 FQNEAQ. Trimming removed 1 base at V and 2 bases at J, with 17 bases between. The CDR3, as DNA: TGTGCCAGCAGCTTAGTTTTTATGGGACCTCTACAAGAGACCCAGTACTTC. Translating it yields CASSLVFMGPLQETQYF.

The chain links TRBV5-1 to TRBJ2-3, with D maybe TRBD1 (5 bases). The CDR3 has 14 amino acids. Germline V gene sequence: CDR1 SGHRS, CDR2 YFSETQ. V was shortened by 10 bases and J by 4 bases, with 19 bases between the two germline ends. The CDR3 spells CAGQKDPGSDTQYF. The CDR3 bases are TGCGCCGGCCAAAAGGATCCAGGGTCAGATACGCAGTATTTT.

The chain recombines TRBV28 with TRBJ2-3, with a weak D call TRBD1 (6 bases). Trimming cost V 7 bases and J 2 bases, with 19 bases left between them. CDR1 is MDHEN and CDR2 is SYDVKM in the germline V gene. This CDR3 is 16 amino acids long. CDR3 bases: TGTGCCAGCAACAGGGTCCACACATCGTTCACAGATACGCAGTATTTT. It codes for CASNRVHTSFTDTQYF.

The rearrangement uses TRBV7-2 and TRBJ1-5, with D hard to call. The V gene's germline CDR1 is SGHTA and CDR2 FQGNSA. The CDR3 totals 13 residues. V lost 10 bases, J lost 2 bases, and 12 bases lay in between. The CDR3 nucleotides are TGTGCCACATCCCCGACGGGCAATCAGCCCCAGCATTTT. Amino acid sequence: CATSPTGNQPQHF.

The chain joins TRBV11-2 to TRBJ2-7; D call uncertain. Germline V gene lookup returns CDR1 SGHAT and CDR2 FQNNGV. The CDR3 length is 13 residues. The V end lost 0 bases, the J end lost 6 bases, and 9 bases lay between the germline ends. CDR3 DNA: TGTGCCAGCAGCTTAGATCCTGTTGGCGAGCAGTACTTC. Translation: CASSLDPVGEQYF.

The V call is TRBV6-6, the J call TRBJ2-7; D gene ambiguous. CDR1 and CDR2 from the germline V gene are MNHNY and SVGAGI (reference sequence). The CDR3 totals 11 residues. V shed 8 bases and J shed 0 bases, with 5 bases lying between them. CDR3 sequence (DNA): TGTGCCAGCTTGAGCTCCTACGAGCAGTACTTC. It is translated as CASLSSYEQYF.

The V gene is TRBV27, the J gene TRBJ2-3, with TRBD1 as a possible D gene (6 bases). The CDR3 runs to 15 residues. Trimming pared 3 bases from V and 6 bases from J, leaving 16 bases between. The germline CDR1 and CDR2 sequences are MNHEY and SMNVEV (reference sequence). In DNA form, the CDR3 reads TGTGCCAGCAGTTTTGGCGGACAGAGGGTGGATACGCAGTATTTT. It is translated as CASSFGGQRVDTQYF.

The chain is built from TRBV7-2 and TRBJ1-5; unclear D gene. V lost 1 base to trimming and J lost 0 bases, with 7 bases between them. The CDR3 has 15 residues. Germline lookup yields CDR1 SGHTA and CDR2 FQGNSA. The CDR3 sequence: CASSLGSNSNQPQHF. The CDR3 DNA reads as TGTGCCAGCAGCTTAGGGTCCAATAGCAATCAGCCCCAGCATTTT. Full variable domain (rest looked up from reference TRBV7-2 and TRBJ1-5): GAGVSQSPSNKVTEKGKDVELRCDPISGHTALYWYRQSLGQGLEFLIYFQGNSAPDKSGLPSDRFSAERTGGSVSTLTIQRTQQEDSAVYLCASSLGSNSNQPQHFGDGTRLSIL.

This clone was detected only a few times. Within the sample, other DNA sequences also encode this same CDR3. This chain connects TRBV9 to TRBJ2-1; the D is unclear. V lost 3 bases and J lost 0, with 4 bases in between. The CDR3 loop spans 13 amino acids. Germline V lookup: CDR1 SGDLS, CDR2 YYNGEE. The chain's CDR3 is CASSASSYNEQFF. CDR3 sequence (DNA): TGTGCCAGCAGCGCAAGCTCCTACAATGAGCAGTTCTTC.

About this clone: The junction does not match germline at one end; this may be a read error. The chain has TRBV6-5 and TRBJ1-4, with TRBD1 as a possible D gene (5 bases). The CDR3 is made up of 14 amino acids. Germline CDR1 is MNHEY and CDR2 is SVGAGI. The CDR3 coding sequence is TGTGCCAGCAGTCGCCAGGGAACTGATGAAAAACTGTTTTTT. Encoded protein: CASSRQGTDEKLFF.

Here the CDR3 reads CASSELVASGTSTDTQYF. The CDR3 region has the DNA TGTGCCAGCAGTGAACTAGTCGCTAGCGGGACTAGCACAGATACGCAGTATTTT. V and J are TRBV6-1 and TRBJ2-3; 9 positions match TRBD2. Germline assignment: CDR1 MNHNS and CDR2 SASEGT. V shed 2 bases and J 0 bases; nucleotides not matched to a gene: 9. The CDR3 spans 18 residues.

The CDR3 loop reads CASRTSRVYNEQFF. The CDR3 region has the DNA TGTGCCAGCAGGACTTCACGCGTCTACAATGAGCAGTTCTTC. This sequence joins TRBV28 and TRBJ2-1; D unresolved. The CDR3 totals 14 residues. The germline gives CDR1 MDHEN, CDR2 SYDVKM. V shed 6 bases and J shed 3 bases, with 12 bases lying between them.

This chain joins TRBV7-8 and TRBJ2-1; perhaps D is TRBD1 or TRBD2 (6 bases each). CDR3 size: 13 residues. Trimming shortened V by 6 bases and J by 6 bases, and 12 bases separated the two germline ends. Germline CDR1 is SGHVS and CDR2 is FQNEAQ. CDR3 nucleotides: TGTGCCAGCAGTTGGGGGGCCCCCAATGAGCAGTTCTTC. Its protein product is CASSWGAPNEQFF.

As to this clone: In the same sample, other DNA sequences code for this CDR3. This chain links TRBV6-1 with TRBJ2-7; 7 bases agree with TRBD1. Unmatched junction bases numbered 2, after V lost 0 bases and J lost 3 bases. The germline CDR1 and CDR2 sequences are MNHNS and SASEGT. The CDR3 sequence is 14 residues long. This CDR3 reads CASSEATGIYEQYF. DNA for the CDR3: TGTGCCAGCAGTGAAGCGACAGGGATCTACGAGCAGTACTTC.

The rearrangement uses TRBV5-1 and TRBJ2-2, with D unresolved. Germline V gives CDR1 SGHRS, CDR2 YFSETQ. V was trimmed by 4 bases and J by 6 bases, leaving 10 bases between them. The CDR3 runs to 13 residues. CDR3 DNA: TGCGCCAGCAGCACTGGAGTGTCCGGGGAGCTGTTTTTT. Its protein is CASSTGVSGELFF.

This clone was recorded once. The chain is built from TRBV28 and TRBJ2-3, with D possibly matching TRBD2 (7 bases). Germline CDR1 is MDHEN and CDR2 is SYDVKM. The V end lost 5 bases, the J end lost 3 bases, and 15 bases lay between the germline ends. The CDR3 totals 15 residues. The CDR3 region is CASSGRGAPTDTQYF. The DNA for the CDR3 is TGTGCCAGCAGTGGGAGGGGGGCCCCTACAGATACGCAGTATTTT.

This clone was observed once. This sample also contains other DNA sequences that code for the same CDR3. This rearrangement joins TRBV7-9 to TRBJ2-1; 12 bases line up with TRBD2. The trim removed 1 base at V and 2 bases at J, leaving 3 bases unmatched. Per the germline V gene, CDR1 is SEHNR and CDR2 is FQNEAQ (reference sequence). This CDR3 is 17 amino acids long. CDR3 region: CASSLGGLAGTYNEQFF. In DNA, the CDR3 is TGTGCCAGCAGCTTAGGAGGACTAGCGGGAACCTACAATGAGCAGTTCTTC.

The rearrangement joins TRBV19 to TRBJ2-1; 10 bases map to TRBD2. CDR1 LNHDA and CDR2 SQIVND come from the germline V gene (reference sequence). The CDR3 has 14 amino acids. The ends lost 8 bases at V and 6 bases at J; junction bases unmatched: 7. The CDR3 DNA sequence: TGTGCCAGTGCCGGGGTAGCGGGAGGCAATGAGCAGTTCTTC. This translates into CASAGVAGGNEQFF. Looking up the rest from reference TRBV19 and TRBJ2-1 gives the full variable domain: DGGITQSPKYLFRKEGQNVTLSCEQNLNHDAMYWYRQDPGQGLRLIYYSQIVNDFQKGDIAEGYSVSREKKESFPLTVTSAQKNPTAFYLCASAGVAGGNEQFFGPGTRLTVL.

Here the CDR3 DNA reads TGCGCCAGCGTTTTACAGGGGAACACCGGGGAGCTGTTTTTT. Residues: CASVLQGNTGELFF. The chain joins TRBV10-2 to TRBJ2-2, with TRBD1 as a possible D gene (6 bases). This CDR3 region has 14 residues. V was trimmed by 8 bases and J by 1 base, leaving 11 bases between them. The germline CDR1 and CDR2 sequences are WSHSY and SAAADI.

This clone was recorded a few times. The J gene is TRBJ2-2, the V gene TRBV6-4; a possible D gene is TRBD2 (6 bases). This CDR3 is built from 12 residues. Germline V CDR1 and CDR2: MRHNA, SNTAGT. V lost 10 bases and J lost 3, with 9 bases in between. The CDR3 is CATRLDTGELFF. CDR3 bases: TGTGCCACCCGACTAGACACCGGGGAGCTGTTTTTT.

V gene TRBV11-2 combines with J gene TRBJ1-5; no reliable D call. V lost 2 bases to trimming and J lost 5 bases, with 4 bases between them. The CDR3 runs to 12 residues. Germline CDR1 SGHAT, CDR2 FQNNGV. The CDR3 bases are TGTGCCAGCAGCTTACTAGATCAGCCCCAGCATTTT. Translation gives CASSLLDQPQHF.

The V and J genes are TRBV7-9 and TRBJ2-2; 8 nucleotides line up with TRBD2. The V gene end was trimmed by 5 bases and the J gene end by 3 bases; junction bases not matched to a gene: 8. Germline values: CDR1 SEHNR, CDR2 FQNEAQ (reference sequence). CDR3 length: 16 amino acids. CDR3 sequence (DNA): TGTGCCAGCAGCCTAAACGGACTAGCCCACACCGGGGAGCTGTTTTTT. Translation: CASSLNGLAHTGELFF.

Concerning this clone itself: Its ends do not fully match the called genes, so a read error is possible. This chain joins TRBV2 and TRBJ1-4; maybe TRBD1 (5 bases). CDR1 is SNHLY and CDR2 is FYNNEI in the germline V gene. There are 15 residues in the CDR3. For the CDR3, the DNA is TGTGCCAGCCGCCCCCCGGGGCGGACTAGTGAAAAACTGTTTTTT. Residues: CASRPPGRTSEKLFF.

The CDR3 coding sequence is TGTGCCAGCAGCTTTCTTCAAGAGACCCAGTACTTC. Protein sequence: CASSFLQETQYF. The V gene is TRBV7-3, the J gene TRBJ2-5; D unresolved. The V gene lost 3 bases and the J gene lost 2 bases, with 4 bases spanning the gap. CDR1 is SGHTA and CDR2 is FQGTGA in the germline V gene. The CDR3 loop spans 12 amino acids.